Below are 30 T cell receptor beta chains sequenced from a single sample in a study of monozygotic twins with inflammatory bowel disease. After re-calling the 5' RACE reads, TCRdb lists one entry per CDR3 protein, DNA absent. This sample contains 300,000 to 450,000 distinct CDR3 sequences. The source material was blood. The source of these receptors is a human donor with ulcerative colitis or Crohn's disease, or a healthy co-twin of an affected twin (not recorded which).

This chain links TRBV30 with TRBJ1-5; checking the TCRdb D call of TRBD1 is not possible without DNA. This CDR3 contains 15 residues. Germline V gives CDR1 GTSNPN, CDR2 SVGIG (reference sequence). This CDR3 is CAWSQTGLPNQPQHF.

The J gene is TRBJ2-5, the V gene TRBV20-1; the D call of TRBD1 rests on TCRdb alone, since no DNA is present to check it. The germline V gene encodes CDR1 DFQATT and CDR2 SNEGSKA (reference sequence). The CDR3 is 13 residues long. The CDR3 reads CSAPGQGFQTQYF.

The rearrangement joins TRBV5-4 to TRBJ2-4; TCRdb's D call of TRBD1 is untestable without DNA. Germline V gene lookup returns CDR1 SGHNT and CDR2 YYREEE (reference sequence). The CDR3 spans 13 residues. CDR3: CASSSWTGDIQYF.

V gene TRBV4-1 combines with J gene TRBJ1-5; the TRBD1 assignment by TCRdb is unverifiable without DNA. The length of the CDR3 is 16 residues. Germline CDR1 and CDR2: MGHRA and YSYEKL. The CDR3 is CASSQEGESSNQPQHF.

CDR3: CASSRGGRDTEAFF. The chain links TRBV12-3 or TRBV12-4 to TRBJ1-1; TCRdb's D gene call, TRBD1, goes unchecked for lack of DNA. This CDR3 contains 14 residues.

This chain uses TRBV6-2 or TRBV6-3 with TRBJ2-7; TCRdb outputs TRBD1, but without DNA this stays unchecked. Germline loops: CDR1 MNHEY, CDR2 SVGEGT. The CDR3 runs 14 residues. The CDR3: CASSYYQGAYEQYF.

The rearrangement uses TRBV7-8 and TRBJ1-1. The CDR3 covers 15 residues. Germline CDR1 is SGHVS and CDR2 is FQNEAQ. The CDR3 sequence: CASSLEVWWGTEAFF.

The chain couples TRBV9 to TRBJ1-1. The V gene's germline CDR1 is SGDLS and CDR2 YYNGEE. The length of the CDR3 is 14 residues. The CDR3 spells CASSVGGGSPEAFF.

The gene calls are TRBV6-1 and TRBJ1-1. The CDR3 covers 16 residues. Per germline, CDR1 MNHNS and CDR2 SASEGT. CDR3: CASSDGPGRGNTEAFF.

This chain uses TRBV28 with TRBJ2-5; TCRdb calls TRBD1, which cannot be checked without DNA. CDR3 size: 15 residues. The germline V gene has CDR1 MDHEN and CDR2 SYDVKM. Here the CDR3 reads CASSFVPDIQETQYF.

J is TRBJ1-5 and V is TRBV6-5; with no DNA, the TCRdb D assignment of TRBD1 cannot be verified. The CDR3 has 16 residues. Germline CDR1 is MNHEY and CDR2 is SVGAGI. Here the CDR3 reads CASSYGDGYSNQPQHF.

The V gene is TRBV27, the J gene TRBJ2-2; with no DNA, the TCRdb D assignment of TRBD1 cannot be verified. CDR1 MNHEY and CDR2 SMNVEV come from the germline V gene (reference sequence). There are 19 residues in the CDR3. Here the CDR3 reads CASSLGDGGSVLNTGELFF.

The chain links TRBV6-1 to TRBJ1-1. Germline V lookup: CDR1 MNHNS, CDR2 SASEGT. CDR3 length: 14 residues. The chain's CDR3 is CASRLITENTEAFF.

J is TRBJ2-2 and V is TRBV7-8; TCRdb indicates TRBD1, and absent DNA this call remains unverified. This CDR3 is built from 14 residues. In germline, CDR1 is SGHVS, CDR2 FQNEAQ. This CDR3 reads CASSFSRGAGELFF.

The V call is TRBV20-1, the J call TRBJ2-3; TCRdb lists TRBD1, though no DNA is available to test this call. In germline, CDR1 is DFQATT, CDR2 SNEGSKA (reference sequence). CDR3 length equals 13 residues. CDR3 sequence: CSAIAGGSDTQYF.

The genes are TRBV18 and TRBJ2-7; TCRdb reports TRBD1, a call that lacks DNA to check it against. CDR3 size: 13 residues. Per the germline V gene, CDR1 is KGHSH and CDR2 is LQKENI. This CDR3 reads CASSPGQGSEQYF.

This rearrangement joins TRBV5-1 to TRBJ2-7; no DNA is available, so the TRBD1 call from TCRdb remains unchecked. Germline CDR1 and CDR2: SGHRS and YFSETQ. This CDR3 has 13 amino acids. CDR3 loop: CASSLGASGEQYF.

The chain uses TRBV7-8 and TRBJ2-5; TCRdb picks TRBD1, but there is no DNA to check that call. This CDR3 has 16 residues. From germline, CDR1 is SGHVS and CDR2 FQNEAQ. The CDR3 protein is CASTRLGTRGQETQYF.

The rearrangement links TRBV5-1 to TRBJ1-1; TCRdb designates TRBD1, a call that cannot be tested without DNA. The CDR3 has 14 residues. Per germline, CDR1 SGHRS and CDR2 YFSETQ. CDR3: CASRLPPPVTEAFF.

The chain has TRBV5-1 and TRBJ2-1; TCRdb reports TRBD1, a call that lacks DNA to check it against. The CDR3 sequence is 15 residues long. The germline V gene encodes CDR1 SGHRS and CDR2 YFSETQ. CDR3 loop: CASSPDRALYNEQFF.

The chain carries TRBV5-1 and TRBJ2-1. This CDR3 is 13 amino acids long. Germline lookup yields CDR1 SGHRS and CDR2 YFSETQ. The chain's CDR3 is CASSLARGHEQFF.

The chain combines TRBV18 with TRBJ1-5; TCRdb reports TRBD1, a call that lacks DNA to check it against. There are 15 residues in the CDR3. Germline CDR1 KGHSH, CDR2 LQKENI. The CDR3 here is CASSPTNRVNQPQHF.

This sequence joins TRBV7-9 and TRBJ1-1; TCRdb names TRBD1, which stays unverified in the absence of DNA. The CDR3 length is 13 residues. Germline CDR1 SEHNR, CDR2 FQNEAQ (reference sequence). The CDR3 loop is CASRVNGGTEAFF.

V usage is TRBV5-1 and J usage is TRBJ2-1; TCRdb's assignment of TRBD1 cannot be checked, as there is no DNA. CDR3 length equals 17 residues. Germline-derived CDR1 and CDR2 are SGHRS and YFSETQ. The CDR3 loop reads CASSLRIAGAVIDEQFF.

The chain uses TRBV4-2 and TRBJ2-1; the TCRdb call, TRBD2, lacks DNA for checking. Germline V gene lookup returns CDR1 LGHNA and CDR2 YNFKEQ. The CDR3 loop spans 20 amino acids. CDR3 sequence: CASSSELGLAGGEKYNEQFF.

The genes are TRBV20-1 and TRBJ1-2; checking the TCRdb D call of TRBD1 is not possible without DNA. Germline V lookup: CDR1 DFQATT, CDR2 SNEGSKA (reference sequence). The CDR3 loop spans 13 amino acids. CDR3 amino acids: CSASQSGSYGYTF.

This chain links TRBV20-1 with TRBJ2-5; TCRdb picks TRBD2, but there is no DNA to check that call. Germline CDR1 is DFQATT and CDR2 is SNEGSKA (reference sequence). CDR3 length: 13 residues. CDR3 region: CSARYEGSETQYF.

The chain employs TRBV4-1 and TRBJ2-7; the TCRdb D gene call, TRBD1, has no DNA to confirm it. Per the germline V gene, CDR1 is MGHRA and CDR2 is YSYEKL. This CDR3 is built from 17 residues. The CDR3 is CASSPNTQGTFGYEQYF.

This chain connects TRBV7-2 to TRBJ2-5; TCRdb's D call, TRBD2, is unchecked because there is no DNA. CDR1 is SGHTA, CDR2 FQGNSA, per germline. The CDR3 runs 14 residues. Here the CDR3 reads CASLSLAGQETQYF.

This chain joins TRBV4-3 and TRBJ2-5; TCRdb picks TRBD2, but there is no DNA to check that call. The CDR3 is made up of 17 amino acids. Per the germline V gene, CDR1 is LGHNA and CDR2 is YSLEER. The CDR3 sequence is CASSPALAGGILETQYF.